The TCR beta chain under discussion was sequenced for a study of blood T cells in healthy people across ages. About this clonotype itself: At one boundary the junction diverges from the germline segment, which might be a read error.

It was with a sample-barcoded 5' primer and a J-beta primer mix that a second PCR of roughly 7 to 12 cycles was run. TCRdb passed the 5' RACE reads through MiXCR, listing each CDR3 protein once. The profile covers under 2 million distinct CDR3 sequences, with roughly 32% appearing a single time and about 11% taken by the ten largest. There are 13 residues in the CDR3. The sequenced sample was blood. The clonotype originates from a woman in her thirties in good health. V usage is TRBV12-3 or TRBV12-4 and J usage is TRBJ1-4; D unclear. CDR3 region: CASSLGDGALLFF. The CDR3 region has the DNA TGTGCCAGCAGCTTAGGTGACGGAGCGTTACTGTTTTTT.